One and the same sample provided the 24 T cell receptor beta chains below, sequenced in a study of T cell responses to AZD1222 COVID-19 vaccine. Clones were sequenced by immunoSEQ multiplex PCR, and TCRdb holds only the in-frame ones, with some missing. Seen here are some 140,000 clones, about 93% observed once, and the top ten hold about 0.91%. Material: peripheral blood, obtained on day 0 of AZD1222 vaccination. The receptors derive from an adult in good health.

This clone was recorded a few times. The chain employs TRBV29-1 and TRBJ2-7; TRBD2 aligns across 12 bases. V was pared by 6 bases and J by 3 bases, with 3 bases of the junction left unmatched. This CDR3 has 13 residues. Germline V lookup: CDR1 SQVTM, CDR2 ANQGSEA. CDR3 protein: CSVRTSGDYEQYF. The DNA of the CDR3 is TGCAGCGTCCGGACTAGCGGGGACTACGAGCAGTACTTC.

The chain employs TRBV3-1 (or the pseudogene TRBV3-2) and TRBJ2-3, with a weak D call TRBD2 (6 bases). This CDR3 comprises 14 residues. Germline loops: CDR1 LGHDT, CDR2 YNNKEL (reference sequence). Trimming pared 1 base from V and 4 bases from J, leaving 9 bases between. This chain's CDR3 is CASSQGAGPDTQYF. The CDR3 DNA is TGTGCCAGCAGCCAAGGGGCGGGACCAGATACGCAGTATTTT.

The V gene is TRBV3-1 (or the pseudogene TRBV3-2), the J gene TRBJ1-1; D uncertain. The V gene's germline CDR1 is LGHDT and CDR2 YNNKEL (reference sequence). This CDR3 has 13 amino acids. V was pared by 4 bases and J by 1 base, with 7 bases between. CDR3 in DNA: TGTGCCAGCAGCCTCTCAGGGAACACTGAAGCTTTCTTT. Protein product: CASSLSGNTEAFF.

The V and J genes are TRBV12-3 or TRBV12-4 and TRBJ2-4; tentatively, D is TRBD2 (7 bases). V was cut by 4 bases and J by 9 bases, with 13 bases left in between. The CDR3 consists of 13 residues. CDR3 loop: CASSSGGNGIQYF. The CDR3 coding sequence is TGTGCCAGCAGTTCGGGGGGCAATGGCATTCAGTACTTC.

The chain employs TRBV19 and TRBJ1-5, with a weak D call TRBD1 (5 bases). The CDR3 length is 18 residues. The germline V gene encodes CDR1 LNHDA and CDR2 SQIVND (reference sequence). Trimming removed 3 bases at V and 6 bases at J, with 24 bases between. In nucleotides, the CDR3 is TGTGCCAGTAGTATCTCCCGTGGGTGGCAGGGAGTGAGTCAGCCCCAGCATTTT. Residues: CASSISRGWQGVSQPQHF.

The rearrangement uses TRBV7-9 and TRBJ1-3; the D gene is possibly TRBD1 (5 bases). This CDR3 region has 16 residues. Germline CDR1 reads SEHNR; CDR2 reads FQNEAQ (reference sequence). V was pared by 5 bases and J by 4 bases, with 18 bases between. CDR3 sequence reads: CASSQRRGTGGNTIYF. CDR3 coding DNA: TGTGCCAGCAGCCAACGGAGAGGGACGGGAGGAAACACCATATATTTT.

This chain links TRBV5-4 with TRBJ1-1; D remains unclear. This CDR3 comprises 15 residues. Looked up from germline, CDR1 is SGHNT and CDR2 is YYREEE (reference sequence). Trimming took off 0 bases at V and 1 base at J, with 10 bases between the two ends. DNA of the CDR3: TGTGCCAGCAGCTTGGTTTCGCGACCGAACACTGAAGCTTTCTTT. Residues: CASSLVSRPNTEAFF.

The chain has TRBV3-1 (or the pseudogene TRBV3-2) and TRBJ1-4, with TRBD1 matching over 10 bases. Germline CDR1 reads LGHDT; CDR2 reads YNNKEL (reference sequence). This CDR3 is 14 amino acids long. The trim removed 5 bases at V and 7 bases at J, leaving 4 bases unmatched. CDR3 loop: CASSDRDRGEKLFF. The CDR3, as DNA: TGTGCCAGCAGCGACCGGGACAGGGGTGAAAAACTGTTTTTT.

The chain carries TRBV15 and TRBJ1-5; no definite D call. The ends were cut back, 3 bases at V and 7 bases at J, with 16 bases in the middle. In germline, CDR1 is LNHNV, CDR2 YYDKDF (reference sequence). This CDR3 has 15 residues. CDR3 residues: CATSRVGGLGQPQHF. The CDR3, as DNA: TGTGCCACCAGCAGGGTAGGAGGGCTTGGGCAGCCCCAGCATTTT. Complete variable domain (other parts from reference TRBV15 and TRBJ1-5): DAMVIQNPRYQVTQFGKPVTLSCSQTLNHNVMYWYQQKSSQAPKLLFHYYDKDFNNEADTPDNFQSRRPNTSFCFLDIRSPGLGDTAMYLCATSRVGGLGQPQHFGDGTRLSIL.

On this clone itself: One end of the junction varies from germline; a read error may be responsible. This rearrangement joins TRBV3-1 (or the pseudogene TRBV3-2) to TRBJ2-7; D is possibly TRBD1 (5 bases). Per germline, CDR1 LGHDT and CDR2 YNNKEL (reference sequence). This CDR3 is built from 14 residues. Here the CDR3 DNA reads TGTGTCAGCAGCCAAGATTCACAGGTATACGAGCAGTACTTC. Amino acids: CVSSQDSQVYEQYF.

The J gene is TRBJ2-1, the V gene TRBV25-1; D is possibly TRBD2 (6 bases). V shed 2 bases and J shed 7 bases, with 18 bases lying between them. There are 16 residues in the CDR3. Germline V lookup: CDR1 MGHDK, CDR2 SYGVNS. CDR3 sequence (DNA): TGTGCCAGCAGTGAAAGTTGGGCTAGCGTCCTGAATGAGCAGTTCTTC. This codes for CASSESWASVLNEQFF.

The genes are TRBV9 and TRBJ2-2, with TRBD1 identical over 10 bases. CDR1 SGDLS and CDR2 YYNGEE come from the germline V gene. The CDR3 is made up of 14 amino acids. V trimming: 7 bases; J trimming: 2 bases; junction bases outside the gene matches: 2. The CDR3 spells CASSTGGNTGELFF. The CDR3 bases are TGTGCCAGCTCGACAGGGGGCAACACCGGGGAGCTGTTTTTT. Using reference TRBV9 and TRBJ2-2 for the parts outside the CDR3, the full variable domain is DSGVTQTPKHLITATGQRVTLRCSPRSGDLSVYWYQQSLDQGLQFLIQYYNGEERAKGNILERFSAQQFPDLHSELNLSSLELGDSALYFCASSTGGNTGELFFGEGSRLTVL.

The chain is built from TRBV19 and TRBJ2-3; TRBD1 agrees at 7 bases. The trim removed 4 bases at V and 0 bases at J, leaving 4 bases unmatched. The germline V gene encodes CDR1 LNHDA and CDR2 SQIVND (reference sequence). This CDR3 region has 15 residues. The CDR3 region is CASSTWTGSTDTQYF. The DNA of the CDR3 is TGTGCCAGTAGTACGTGGACAGGTAGCACAGATACGCAGTATTTT.

The chain links TRBV18 to TRBJ2-1; the D gene is possibly TRBD2 (6 bases). CDR1 and CDR2 from the germline V gene are KGHSH and LQKENI. CDR3 length: 16 residues. The germline V and J ends were trimmed by 2 bases and 0 bases, with 11 bases remaining between them. The DNA of the CDR3 is TGTGCCAGCTCACCAGAAGCGGGCCACTCCTACAATGAGCAGTTCTTC. Translating it yields CASSPEAGHSYNEQFF.

On this clone itself: The junction does not match germline at one end; this may be a read error. The gene calls are TRBV5-4 and TRBJ1-2; TRBD1 matches 7 bases. CDR1 is SGHNT, CDR2 YYREEE, per germline (reference sequence). The CDR3 is 11 residues long. CDR3 coding DNA: TGTGCCAGCAGCTTGGAGGGGGCAGGTTCCTTC. Amino acids: CASSLEGAGSF.

The J gene is TRBJ2-1, the V gene TRBV18; D may be TRBD2 (5 bases). V was cut by 0 bases and J by 11 bases, with 14 bases left in between. The V gene's germline CDR1 is KGHSH and CDR2 LQKENI. This CDR3 has 14 amino acids. CDR3 loop: CASSPPLLGTKQFF. The CDR3 coding sequence is TGTGCCAGCTCACCACCCTTACTAGGCACGAAGCAGTTCTTC.

V is TRBV13 and J is TRBJ2-1; D might be TRBD2 (6 bases). This CDR3 has 13 residues. Looked up from germline, CDR1 is PRHDT and CDR2 is FYEKMQ (reference sequence). V dropped 3 bases and J dropped 15 bases, with 18 bases sitting between them. The CDR3 DNA reads as TGTGCCAGCAGCTTGGGCACTACCGGGACTGGGTTCTTC. Its protein is CASSLGTTGTGFF.

This clone was observed once. The rearrangement joins TRBV27 to TRBJ2-1; no firm D call. Germline-derived CDR1 and CDR2 are MNHEY and SMNVEV (reference sequence). With 3 bases removed from V and 7 bases from J, the gap between germline ends came to 4 bases. The CDR3 spans 11 residues. The CDR3 loop is CASSFMNEQFF. CDR3 DNA: TGTGCCAGCAGTTTCATGAATGAGCAGTTCTTC.

This clone has only one observation. This CDR3 reads CASAAPDMMKEANYGYTF. The CDR3 region has the DNA TGTGCCAGCGCCGCCCCGGACATGATGAAGGAGGCTAACTATGGCTACACCTTC. This rearrangement joins TRBV2 to TRBJ1-2; a possible D gene is TRBD1 (5 bases). This CDR3 comprises 18 residues. V was clipped by 8 bases and J by 0 bases, with 25 bases between them. The germline V gene has CDR1 SNHLY and CDR2 FYNNEI.

V is TRBV19 and J is TRBJ2-3; possibly TRBD2 for D (6 bases). CDR1 is LNHDA, CDR2 SQIVND, per germline (reference sequence). V was shortened by 5 bases and J by 2 bases, with 11 bases between the two germline ends. The CDR3 loop spans 14 amino acids. The CDR3 coding sequence is TGTGCCAGTAGTGTGGACTACCCCACAGATACGCAGTATTTT. Residues: CASSVDYPTDTQYF.

The CDR3 sequence is CASSPGTGLDQPQHF. The CDR3 nucleotides are TGTGCCAGCAGCCCCGGGACAGGGCTCGATCAGCCCCAGCATTTT. The gene calls are TRBV6-2 or TRBV6-3 and TRBJ1-5; the match to TRBD1 covers 9 bases. The CDR3 is 15 residues long. Germline loops: CDR1 MNHEY, CDR2 SVGEGT. After removal of 6 bases from V and 5 bases from J, the junction contained 8 bases not matched to a gene.

The CDR3, as DNA: TGTGCCTGGAGTGTAGCGGGGTTCGGCTACGAGCAGTACTTC. This encodes CAWSVAGFGYEQYF. The chain is built from TRBV30 and TRBJ2-7; 7 nucleotides line up with TRBD2. The CDR3 covers 14 residues. Germline V lookup: CDR1 GTSNPN, CDR2 SVGIG (reference sequence). V lost 0 bases and J lost 3; bases outside the gene matches: 5. The full variable domain, its missing parts supplied by reference TRBV30 and TRBJ2-7, is SQTIHQWPATLVQPVGSPLSLECTVEGTSNPNLYWYRQAAGRGLQLLFYSVGIGQISSEVPQNLSASRPQDRQFILSSKKLLLSDSGFYLCAWSVAGFGYEQYFGPGTRLTVT.

This chain links TRBV5-4 with TRBJ2-5; D might be TRBD1 or TRBD2, each matching 7 bases. V lost 3 bases and J lost 4, with 19 bases in between. CDR1 SGHNT and CDR2 YYREEE come from the germline V gene (reference sequence). The CDR3 is made up of 16 amino acids. The CDR3 DNA reads as TGTGCCAGCAGCTCTCAGGGGGGGGGAGGTCCAGAGACCCAGTACTTC. It yields the protein CASSSQGGGGPETQYF.

V usage is TRBV9 and J usage is TRBJ1-4, with 8 bases aligning to TRBD1. The CDR3 length is 14 residues. The ends lost 5 bases at V and 4 bases at J; junction bases unmatched: 4. Germline assignment: CDR1 SGDLS and CDR2 YYNGEE. In DNA, the CDR3 is TGTGCCAGCAGTCAGGGGGCCGGTAATGAAAAACTGTTTTTT. Protein sequence: CASSQGAGNEKLFF.